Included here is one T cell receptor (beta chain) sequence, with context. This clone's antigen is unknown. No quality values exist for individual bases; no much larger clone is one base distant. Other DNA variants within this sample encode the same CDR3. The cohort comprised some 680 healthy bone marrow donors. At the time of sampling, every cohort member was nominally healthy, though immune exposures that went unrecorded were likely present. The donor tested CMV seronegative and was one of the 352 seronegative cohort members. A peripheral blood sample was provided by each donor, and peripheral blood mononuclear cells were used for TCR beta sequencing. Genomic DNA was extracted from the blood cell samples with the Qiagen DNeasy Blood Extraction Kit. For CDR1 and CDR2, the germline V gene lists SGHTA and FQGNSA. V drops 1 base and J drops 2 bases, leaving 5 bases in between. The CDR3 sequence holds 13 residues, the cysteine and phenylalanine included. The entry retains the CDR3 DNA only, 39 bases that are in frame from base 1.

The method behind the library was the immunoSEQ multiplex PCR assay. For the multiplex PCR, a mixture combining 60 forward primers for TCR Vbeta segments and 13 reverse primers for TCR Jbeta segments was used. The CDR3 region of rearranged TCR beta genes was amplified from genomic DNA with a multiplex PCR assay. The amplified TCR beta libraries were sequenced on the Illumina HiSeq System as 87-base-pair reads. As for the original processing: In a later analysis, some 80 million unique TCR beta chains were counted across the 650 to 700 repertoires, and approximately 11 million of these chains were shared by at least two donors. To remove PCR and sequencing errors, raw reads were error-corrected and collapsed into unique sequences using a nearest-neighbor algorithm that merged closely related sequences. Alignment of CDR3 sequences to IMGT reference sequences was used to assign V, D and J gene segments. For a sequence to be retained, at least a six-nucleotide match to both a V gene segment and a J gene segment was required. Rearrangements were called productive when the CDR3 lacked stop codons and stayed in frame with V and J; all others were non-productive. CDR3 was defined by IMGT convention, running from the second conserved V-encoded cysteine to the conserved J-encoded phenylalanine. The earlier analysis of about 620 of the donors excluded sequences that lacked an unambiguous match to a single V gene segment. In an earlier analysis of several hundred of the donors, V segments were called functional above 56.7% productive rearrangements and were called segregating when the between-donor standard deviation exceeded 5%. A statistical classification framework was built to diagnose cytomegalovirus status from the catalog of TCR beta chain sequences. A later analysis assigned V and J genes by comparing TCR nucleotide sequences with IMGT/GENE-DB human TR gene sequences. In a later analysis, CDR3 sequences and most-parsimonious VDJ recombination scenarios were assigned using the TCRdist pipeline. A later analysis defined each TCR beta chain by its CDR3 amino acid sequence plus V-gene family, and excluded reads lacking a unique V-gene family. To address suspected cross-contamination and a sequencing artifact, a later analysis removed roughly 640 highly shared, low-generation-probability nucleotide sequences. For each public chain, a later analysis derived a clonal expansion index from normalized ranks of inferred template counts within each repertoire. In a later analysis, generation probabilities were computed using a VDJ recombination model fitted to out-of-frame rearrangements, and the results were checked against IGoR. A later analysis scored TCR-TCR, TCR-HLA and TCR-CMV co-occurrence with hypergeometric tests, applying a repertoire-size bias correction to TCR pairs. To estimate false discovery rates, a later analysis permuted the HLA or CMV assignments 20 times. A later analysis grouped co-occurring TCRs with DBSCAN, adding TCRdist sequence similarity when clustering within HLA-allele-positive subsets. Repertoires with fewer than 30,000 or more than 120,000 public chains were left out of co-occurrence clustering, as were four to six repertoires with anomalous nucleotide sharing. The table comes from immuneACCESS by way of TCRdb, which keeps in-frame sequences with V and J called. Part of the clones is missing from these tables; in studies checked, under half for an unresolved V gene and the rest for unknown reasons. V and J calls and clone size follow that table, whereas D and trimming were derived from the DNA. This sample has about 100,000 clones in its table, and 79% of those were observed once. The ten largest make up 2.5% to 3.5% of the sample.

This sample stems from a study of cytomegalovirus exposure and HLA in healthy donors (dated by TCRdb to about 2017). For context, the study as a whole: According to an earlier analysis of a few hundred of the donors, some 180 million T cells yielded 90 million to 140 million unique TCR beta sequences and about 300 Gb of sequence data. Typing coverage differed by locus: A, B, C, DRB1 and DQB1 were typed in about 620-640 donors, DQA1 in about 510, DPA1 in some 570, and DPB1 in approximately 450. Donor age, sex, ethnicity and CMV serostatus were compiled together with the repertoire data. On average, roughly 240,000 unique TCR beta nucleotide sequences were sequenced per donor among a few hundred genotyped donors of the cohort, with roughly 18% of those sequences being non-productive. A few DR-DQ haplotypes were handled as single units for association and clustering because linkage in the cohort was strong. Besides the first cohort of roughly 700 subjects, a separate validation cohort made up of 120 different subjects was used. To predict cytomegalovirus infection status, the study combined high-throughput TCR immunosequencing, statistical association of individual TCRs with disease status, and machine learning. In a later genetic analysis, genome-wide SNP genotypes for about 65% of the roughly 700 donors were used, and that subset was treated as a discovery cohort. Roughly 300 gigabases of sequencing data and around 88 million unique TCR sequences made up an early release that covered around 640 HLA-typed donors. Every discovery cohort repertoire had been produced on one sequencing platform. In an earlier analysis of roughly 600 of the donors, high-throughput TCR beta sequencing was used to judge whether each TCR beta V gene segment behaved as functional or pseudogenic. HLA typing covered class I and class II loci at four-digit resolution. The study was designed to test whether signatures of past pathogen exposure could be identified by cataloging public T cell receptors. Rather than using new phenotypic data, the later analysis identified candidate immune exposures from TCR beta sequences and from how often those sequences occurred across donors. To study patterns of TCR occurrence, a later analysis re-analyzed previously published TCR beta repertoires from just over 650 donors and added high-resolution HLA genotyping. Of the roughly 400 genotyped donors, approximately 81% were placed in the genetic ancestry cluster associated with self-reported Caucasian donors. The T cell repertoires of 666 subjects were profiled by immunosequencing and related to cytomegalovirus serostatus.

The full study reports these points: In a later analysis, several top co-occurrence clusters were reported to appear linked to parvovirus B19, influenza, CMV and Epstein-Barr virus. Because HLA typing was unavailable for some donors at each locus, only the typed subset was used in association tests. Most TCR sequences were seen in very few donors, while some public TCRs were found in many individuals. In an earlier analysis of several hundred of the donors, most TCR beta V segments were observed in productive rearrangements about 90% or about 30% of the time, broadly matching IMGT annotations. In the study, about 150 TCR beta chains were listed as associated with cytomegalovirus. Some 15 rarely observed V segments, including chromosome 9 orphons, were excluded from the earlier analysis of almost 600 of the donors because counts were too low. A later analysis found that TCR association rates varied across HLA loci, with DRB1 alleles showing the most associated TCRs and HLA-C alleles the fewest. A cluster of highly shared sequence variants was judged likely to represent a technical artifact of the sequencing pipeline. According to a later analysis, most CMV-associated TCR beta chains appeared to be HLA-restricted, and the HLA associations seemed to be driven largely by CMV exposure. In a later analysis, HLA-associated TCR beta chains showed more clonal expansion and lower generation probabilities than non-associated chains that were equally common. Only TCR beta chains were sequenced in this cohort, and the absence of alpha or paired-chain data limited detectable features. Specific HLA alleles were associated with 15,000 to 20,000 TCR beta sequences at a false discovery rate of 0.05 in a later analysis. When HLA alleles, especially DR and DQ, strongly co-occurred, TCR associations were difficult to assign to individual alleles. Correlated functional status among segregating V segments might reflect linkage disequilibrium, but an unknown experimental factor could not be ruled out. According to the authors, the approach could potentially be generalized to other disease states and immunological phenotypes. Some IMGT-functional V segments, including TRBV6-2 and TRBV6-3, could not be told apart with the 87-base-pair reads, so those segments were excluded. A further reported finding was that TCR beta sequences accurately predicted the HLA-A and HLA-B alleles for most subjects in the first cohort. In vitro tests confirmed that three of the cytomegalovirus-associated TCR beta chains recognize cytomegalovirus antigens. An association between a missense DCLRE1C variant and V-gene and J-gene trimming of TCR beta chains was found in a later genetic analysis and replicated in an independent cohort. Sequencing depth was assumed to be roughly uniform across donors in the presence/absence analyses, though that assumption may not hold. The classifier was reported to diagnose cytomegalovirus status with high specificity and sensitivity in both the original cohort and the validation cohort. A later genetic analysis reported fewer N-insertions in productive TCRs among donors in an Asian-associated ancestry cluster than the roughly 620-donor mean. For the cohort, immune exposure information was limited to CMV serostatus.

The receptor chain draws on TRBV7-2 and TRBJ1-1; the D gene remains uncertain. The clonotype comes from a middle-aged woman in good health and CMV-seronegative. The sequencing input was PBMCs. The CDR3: CASSLDRNTEAFF. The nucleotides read TGTGCCAGCAGCTTAGACAGAAACACTGAAGCTTTCTTT.